The 30 T cell receptor beta chains below were found in one sample sequenced in a study of cytomegalovirus exposure and HLA in healthy donors (TCRdb year 2017). The receptor library was made with the immunoSEQ multiplex PCR assay. For the multiplex PCR, a mixture combining 60 forward primers for TCR Vbeta segments and 13 reverse primers for TCR Jbeta segments was used. This is the immuneACCESS table as TCRdb keeps it, with only in-frame sequences that have V and J called. A part of the clones is gone; compared with another copy, unresolved V genes explain less than half, and the rest is unexplained. For this sample the table gives under 150,000 clones, of which approximately 80% were detected only once. Approximately 10% of the sample goes to the ten largest clones. Sequenced sample: PBMCs. The receptors were sampled from a woman aged 45-65 years in good health and CMV-seropositive.

V is TRBV11-2 and J is TRBJ1-2, with TRBD1 matching 9 bases. CDR1 SGHAT and CDR2 FQNNGV come from the germline V gene. CDR3 size: 16 residues. V was clipped by 5 bases and J by 6 bases; unmatched bases: 13. CDR3 sequence: CASSLLRRTGANGYTF. For the CDR3, the DNA is TGTGCCAGCAGCCTCCTCCGCCGGACAGGGGCGAATGGCTACACCTTC.

A single count supports this clone. The V and J genes are TRBV6-5 and TRBJ2-3, with 8 bases lining up with TRBD1. V shed 2 bases and J 4 bases; nucleotides not matched to a gene: 8. This CDR3 is 16 amino acids long. Germline V lookup: CDR1 MNHEY, CDR2 SVGAGI. The CDR3 DNA is TGTGCCAGCAGTTACGGACAGGGTTTATTACCAGATACGCAGTATTTT. Translated, it gives CASSYGQGLLPDTQYF.

This chain uses TRBV15 with TRBJ1-2; D perhaps matches TRBD1 (5 bases). V lost 1 base to trimming and J lost 1 base, with 10 bases between them. Germline CDR1 is LNHNV and CDR2 is YYDKDF (reference sequence). The CDR3 spans 15 residues. DNA of the CDR3: TGTGCCACCAGCAGAGGTCTAGACAGTAACTATGGCTACACCTTC. This gives the protein CATSRGLDSNYGYTF. Combining the CDR3 with reference TRBV15 and TRBJ1-2 gives the whole variable domain DAMVIQNPRYQVTQFGKPVTLSCSQTLNHNVMYWYQQKSSQAPKLLFHYYDKDFNNEADTPDNFQSRRPNTSFCFLDIRSPGLGDTAMYLCATSRGLDSNYGYTFGSGTRLTVV.

This chain connects TRBV4-1 to TRBJ2-1, with D unclear. Between the trimmed V and J ends, which lost 4 bases and 10 bases, there was a span of 11 bases. The CDR3 length is 12 residues. CDR1 and CDR2 from the germline V gene are MGHRA and YSYEKL. Here the CDR3 reads CASSPPLGEQFF. The CDR3, as DNA: TGCGCCAGCAGCCCTCCCCTCGGGGAGCAGTTCTTC.

CDR3 in amino acids: CASSLEAGTDTQYF. As DNA, the CDR3 is TGTGCCAGCAGCTTAGAAGCGGGGACAGATACGCAGTATTTT. This chain uses TRBV11-3 with TRBJ2-3; TRBD2 matches at 7 bases. CDR3 length: 14 residues. CDR1 is SGHNT, CDR2 YENEEA, per germline. Trimming removed 0 bases from V and 3 bases from J; junction bases left unmatched: 0.

V and J are TRBV29-1 and TRBJ1-1, with D hard to call. Germline lookup yields CDR1 SQVTM and CDR2 ANQGSEA. This CDR3 has 12 amino acids. V lost 1 base and J 6 bases, leaving 9 bases between the germline ends. CDR3 sequence (DNA): TGCAGCGTTGAAGGCTCAGGATCTGAAGCTTTCTTT. Its protein is CSVEGSGSEAFF.

This chain connects TRBV5-1 to TRBJ2-5; D call uncertain. V was clipped by 0 bases and J by 5 bases, with 14 bases between them. The CDR3 has 15 residues. Per the germline V gene, CDR1 is SGHRS and CDR2 is YFSETQ. The CDR3 spells CASSLVLDLQETQYF. The CDR3 DNA reads TGCGCCAGCAGCTTGGTTCTCGATTTACAGGAGACCCAGTACTTC.

The chain couples TRBV5-6 to TRBJ1-2; possibly TRBD1 for D (6 bases). V dropped 4 bases and J dropped 4 bases, with 11 bases sitting between them. The CDR3 sequence is 13 residues long. The germline V gene has CDR1 SGHDT and CDR2 YYEEEE. The CDR3 nucleotides read TGTGCCAGCAGCGTGGACAGCTTCTATGGCTACACCTTC. It encodes CASSVDSFYGYTF.

The gene calls are TRBV14 and TRBJ2-2; 8 bases match TRBD2. Germline V CDR1 and CDR2: SGHDN, FVKESK. V lost 1 base, J lost 6 bases, and 4 bases stayed unmatched. The CDR3 is made up of 15 amino acids. CDR3 protein: CASSQVGGAPGELFF. DNA for the CDR3: TGTGCCAGCAGCCAAGTCGGGGGGGCCCCCGGGGAGCTGTTTTTT.

The genes are TRBV9 and TRBJ2-1; D gene unclear. The CDR3 consists of 15 residues. Germline CDR1 and CDR2: SGDLS and YYNGEE. V was clipped by 0 bases and J by 3 bases, with 10 bases between them. The CDR3 DNA follows: TGTGCCAGCAGCGTAGGAGTGACAAACTACAATGAGCAGTTCTTC. Its protein is CASSVGVTNYNEQFF.

V gene TRBV27 combines with J gene TRBJ2-1, with 7 bases lining up with TRBD1. The trim removed 5 bases at V and 6 bases at J, leaving 4 bases unmatched. Germline CDR1 reads MNHEY; CDR2 reads SMNVEV (reference sequence). This CDR3 comprises 13 residues. CDR3 amino acids: CASSGTVRNEQFF. In DNA, the CDR3 is TGTGCCAGCAGTGGGACAGTTCGCAATGAGCAGTTCTTC.

This clone was observed a handful of times. V and J are TRBV9 and TRBJ2-5; TRBD2 matches at 11 bases. The CDR3 contains 14 residues. V shed 2 bases and J 3 bases; nucleotides not matched to a gene: 0. Germline V CDR1 and CDR2: SGDLS, YYNGEE. Written as DNA, the CDR3 is TGTGCCAGCAGCGTTAGCGGGGGGGAAGAGACCCAGTACTTC. It specifies CASSVSGGEETQYF.

This chain connects TRBV6-5 to TRBJ1-1; 8 bases align to TRBD1. The germline CDR1 and CDR2 sequences are MNHEY and SVGAGI. V lost 2 bases, J lost 3 bases, and 8 bases stayed unmatched. The CDR3 totals 16 residues. Written as DNA, the CDR3 is TGTGCCAGCAGTTACACCCAGGGGGCGGTCGACACTGAAGCTTTCTTT. Its protein product is CASSYTQGAVDTEAFF.

The chain employs TRBV4-2 and TRBJ2-2; D is unresolved. The CDR3 is 14 residues long. Germline-derived CDR1 and CDR2 are LGHNA and YNFKEQ. V lost 4 bases and J 5 bases, leaving 11 bases between the germline ends. For the CDR3, the DNA is TGTGCCAGCAGCCCCGTCGCCGGGACCGGGGAGCTGTTTTTT. Translated, it gives CASSPVAGTGELFF.

This clone was seen a handful of times. The V and J genes are TRBV7-8 and TRBJ2-7; TRBD1 might be the D (6 bases). Germline CDR1 reads SGHVS; CDR2 reads FQNEAQ. The CDR3 is made up of 14 amino acids. Trimming shortened V by 2 bases and J by 5 bases, and 13 bases separated the two germline ends. The CDR3 here is CASSLPGAMDEQYF. The CDR3 bases are TGTGCCAGCAGCTTACCAGGGGCGATGGACGAGCAGTACTTC. Using reference TRBV7-8 and TRBJ2-7 for the parts outside the CDR3, the full variable domain is GAGVSQSPRYKVAKRGQDVALRCDPISGHVSLFWYQQALGQGPEFLTYFQNEAQLDKSGLPSDRFFAERPEGSVSTLKIQRTQQEDSAVYLCASSLPGAMDEQYFGPGTRLTVT.

The J gene is TRBJ1-1, the V gene TRBV29-1; possible D gene TRBD1, 6 bases. The CDR3 length is 13 residues. The V end lost 3 bases, the J end lost 1 base, and 9 bases lay between the germline ends. The germline V gene encodes CDR1 SQVTM and CDR2 ANQGSEA. CDR3 region: CSVERTENTEAFF. Here the CDR3 DNA reads TGCAGCGTTGAGAGGACAGAGAACACTGAAGCTTTCTTT.

The genes are TRBV27 and TRBJ1-2; no clear D. Germline V lookup: CDR1 MNHEY, CDR2 SMNVEV (reference sequence). The CDR3 is made up of 16 amino acids. The V gene lost 0 bases and the J gene lost 8 bases, with 19 bases spanning the gap. CDR3 region: CASSLSPGVHLLGYTF. CDR3 bases: TGTGCCAGCAGTTTATCACCTGGAGTACACTTATTGGGCTACACCTTC.

V is TRBV5-1 and J is TRBJ2-7; TRBD1 agrees at 12 bases. The germline CDR1 and CDR2 sequences are SGHRS and YFSETQ. The CDR3 loop spans 14 amino acids. J was trimmed by 5 bases and V by 7 bases; bases with no gene match: 7. The CDR3 nucleotides are TGCGCCAGCGCAGCCGGGACAGGGGGCGACGAGCAGTACTTC. Translating gives CASAAGTGGDEQYF.

The chain is built from TRBV7-2 and TRBJ2-7; TRBD1 might be the D (6 bases). This CDR3 is built from 14 residues. V was shortened by 0 bases and J by 2 bases, with 8 bases between the two germline ends. In germline, CDR1 is SGHTA, CDR2 FQGNSA. CDR3 bases: TGTGCCAGCAGCTTAGCGGGGGCCACCTACGAGCAGTACTTC. Translated: CASSLAGATYEQYF.

This sequence joins TRBV30 and TRBJ1-3; D not certain. Germline loops: CDR1 GTSNPN, CDR2 SVGIG (reference sequence). This CDR3 region has 14 residues. Trimming took off 5 bases at V and 0 bases at J, with 11 bases between the two ends. The CDR3 DNA reads as TGTGCCTGGGCTACTACGTCCTCTGGAAACACCATATATTTT. Amino acid sequence: CAWATTSSGNTIYF.

V and J are TRBV6-1 and TRBJ1-5; D is possibly TRBD1 (6 bases). V dropped 4 bases and J dropped 0 bases, with 16 bases sitting between them. Looked up from germline, CDR1 is MNHNS and CDR2 is SASEGT. The CDR3 runs to 17 residues. CDR3 residues: CASSAPDSQYSNQPQHF. Here the CDR3 DNA reads TGTGCCAGCAGTGCACCGGACAGCCAATATAGCAATCAGCCCCAGCATTTT.

The chain uses TRBV15 and TRBJ2-7, with TRBD1 identical over 7 bases. The V segment lost 3 bases and the J segment 3 bases; nucleotides outside the gene matches: 11. This CDR3 spans 16 amino acids. The germline CDR1 and CDR2 sequences are LNHNV and YYDKDF (reference sequence). CDR3 nucleotides: TGTGCCACCAGCAGGGTACCCCCGACAGGGAACTACGAGCAGTACTTC. The encoded protein is CATSRVPPTGNYEQYF. Using reference TRBV15 and TRBJ2-7 for the parts outside the CDR3, the full variable domain is DAMVIQNPRYQVTQFGKPVTLSCSQTLNHNVMYWYQQKSSQAPKLLFHYYDKDFNNEADTPDNFQSRRPNTSFCFLDIRSPGLGDTAMYLCATSRVPPTGNYEQYFGPGTRLTVT.

V gene TRBV11-2 combines with J gene TRBJ2-7; 8 bases fit TRBD2. J lost 1 base, V lost 4 bases, and 12 bases had no gene match. The length of the CDR3 is 17 residues. The germline V gene has CDR1 SGHAT and CDR2 FQNNGV. CDR3 in amino acids: CASSSLRVRGGSYEQYF. The CDR3 nucleotides are TGTGCCAGCAGCTCTCTGAGAGTACGGGGGGGATCCTACGAGCAGTACTTC.

The chain uses TRBV6-1 and TRBJ1-2; TRBD1 matches at 9 bases. J was trimmed by 4 bases and V by 11 bases; bases with no gene match: 8. CDR3 length: 13 amino acids. Germline CDR1 is MNHNS and CDR2 is SASEGT. Here the CDR3 DNA reads TGTGCCGGCCGGACAGGGGACTCCTATGGCTACACCTTC. Its translation is CAGRTGDSYGYTF.

This chain joins TRBV11-2 and TRBJ2-7; D may be TRBD1 (6 bases). Germline V lookup: CDR1 SGHAT, CDR2 FQNNGV. This CDR3 is built from 15 residues. Between the trimmed V and J ends, which lost 1 base and 2 bases, there was a span of 12 bases. The CDR3 sequence is CASSLGMDSPYEQYF. The CDR3 DNA is TGTGCCAGCAGCTTAGGAATGGACAGCCCCTACGAGCAGTACTTC.

The chain employs TRBV2 and TRBJ1-6; unclear D gene. The V end lost 3 bases, the J end lost 7 bases, and 4 bases lay between the germline ends. The CDR3 consists of 12 residues. Germline V gene lookup returns CDR1 SNHLY and CDR2 FYNNEI. In nucleotides, the CDR3 is TGTGCCAGCAGTGATAGCAATTCACCCCTCCACTTT. Protein: CASSDSNSPLHF.

V and J are TRBV4-1 and TRBJ2-1, with a tentative D call TRBD1 (5 bases). Germline V gene lookup returns CDR1 MGHRA and CDR2 YSYEKL. V lost 2 bases and J lost 5, with 7 bases in between. The CDR3 spans 13 residues. In DNA, the CDR3 is TGCGCCAGCAGCCAAACACAGGACAATGAGCAGTTCTTC. Translated, it gives CASSQTQDNEQFF.

This clone was observed a few times. The chain recombines TRBV11-3 with TRBJ2-5; TRBD1 matches 11 bases. With 5 bases clipped from V and 5 bases from J, the junction kept 7 bases outside the gene matches. The CDR3 sequence is 15 residues long. The germline CDR1 and CDR2 sequences are SGHNT and YENEEA. The CDR3 region has the DNA TGTGCCAGCAGCCCACCCGGGACAGGGGGTGAGACCCAGTACTTC. This gives the protein CASSPPGTGGETQYF.

CDR3 DNA: TGTGCCACCAGCATAGTGAAAGATCAGCCCCAGCATTTT. Translation gives CATSIVKDQPQHF. The chain has TRBV15 and TRBJ1-5; D is ambiguous. Trimming took 4 bases from V and 5 from J, leaving 9 bases between them. There are 13 residues in the CDR3. The germline V gene encodes CDR1 LNHNV and CDR2 YYDKDF (reference sequence).

In its sample, this clone was seen once. This rearrangement joins TRBV9 to TRBJ2-5; TRBD2 matches 8 bases. CDR1 and CDR2 (germline): SGDLS, YYNGEE. V shed 0 bases, J shed 2 bases, and the junction held 3 bases outside the gene matches. The CDR3 consists of 15 residues. Here the CDR3 DNA reads TGTGCCAGCAGCGTAGCGGGGGGGAGACAAGAGACCCAGTACTTC. Protein product: CASSVAGGRQETQYF.